These T cell receptor beta chains were read from a single sample in a study of cytomegalovirus exposure and HLA in healthy donors. The data were produced by immunoSEQ multiplex PCR, yet TCRdb's version contains in-frame clones alone and is incomplete. Altogether over 150,000 clones are present, more than 80% being singletons, with the ten largest covering 3% to 3.5%. Specimen: PBMCs. The source of these receptors is a woman aged 18-30 years in good health and CMV-seropositive. Each CDR3 is given with its conserved first and last residue. Fields, in order: clone size, J gene, V gene, D gene, CDR3 DNA, CDR3 protein. D genes are given only for firm matches. Size is stated for part of the rows, as once, few or many counts, or as a class when the clone is expanded.

NA | TRBJ1-2 | TRBV4-1 | TRBD1 | TGCGCCAGCAGCCAAGGGACAGGGAACTATGGCTACACCTTC | CASSQGTGNYGYTF
NA | TRBJ2-7 | TRBV5-8 | TRBD1 | TGTGCCAGCAGTCCGGGTCGGGACAGGGGGTACGAGCAGTACTTC | CASSPGRDRGYEQYF
NA | TRBJ2-7 | TRBV2 | TRBD2 | TGTGCCAGCAGGGGTTGGGCTAGCGGGTCCTACGAGCAGTACTTC | CASRGWASGSYEQYF
NA | TRBJ2-1 | TRBV7-3 | NA | TGTGCCAGCAGTCTAAGCGAGAGCTCCTACAATGAGCAGTTCTTC | CASSLSESSYNEQFF
NA | TRBJ2-3 | TRBV28 | TRBD2 | TGTGCCAGCAGTCTAGGGGGACTAGTTCCTAGCACAGATACGCAGTATTTT | CASSLGGLVPSTDTQYF
NA | TRBJ1-2 | TRBV30 | NA | TGTGCCTGGAGAGGATCGGGGGGCCAACTCTATGGCTACACCTTC | CAWRGSGGQLYGYTF
once | TRBJ2-1 | TRBV15 | TRBD2 | TGTGCCACCAGCAGAGGGACTAGAACTAATGAGCAGTTCTTC | CATSRGTRTNEQFF
once | TRBJ1-2 | TRBV6-5 | NA | TGTGCCAGCAGCGCAGGGCATGGCTACACCTTC | CASSAGHGYTF
once | TRBJ2-2 | TRBV6-6 | TRBD1 | TGTGCCAGCAGTTGGACCGACAGGGCTACCGGGGAGCTGTTTTTT | CASSWTDRATGELFF
NA | TRBJ2-1 | TRBV4-1 | TRBD2 | TGCGCCAGCAGCCAAGAACTCCCTCTAGCGGGGGATTACAATGAGCAGTTCTTC | CASSQELPLAGDYNEQFF
NA | TRBJ2-3 | TRBV11-3 | TRBD1 | TGTGCCAGCAGCTTACAGGGCTCAGGGGGAGATACGCAGTATTTT | CASSLQGSGGDTQYF
NA | TRBJ1-1 | TRBV30 | NA | TGTGCCTGGAGTGCGGGAAACATGAACACTGAAGCTTTCTTT | CAWSAGNMNTEAFF
NA | TRBJ1-3 | TRBV7-2 | TRBD1 | TGTGCCAGCAGCTTAGAACAGGGGACGGGAAACACCATATATTTT | CASSLEQGTGNTIYF
NA | TRBJ2-1 | TRBV13 | TRBD2 | TGTGCCAGCAGCTCATCCGGGACTAGCGGGGAGTATGAGCAGTTCTTC | CASSSSGTSGEYEQFF
NA | TRBJ1-1 | TRBV10-2 | TRBD1 | TGCGCCAGTCGTCGACAGGGGGAGGTCACTGAAGCTTTCTTT | CASRRQGEVTEAFF
NA | TRBJ2-1 | TRBV1 | NA | TGCACCAGCAGCCATACAGATGGACTAGCGGGGCCACATGAGCAGTTCTTC | CTSSHTDGLAGPHEQFF
NA | TRBJ2-2 | TRBV25-1 | NA | TGTGCCAGCAGCGGAAGGGGAGGAACCGGGGAGCTGTTTTTT | CASSGRGGTGELFF
once | TRBJ2-7 | TRBV30 | NA | TGTGCCTGGAGTGTGGGAGGCGCCTACGAGCAGTACTTC | CAWSVGGAYEQYF
NA | TRBJ2-6 | TRBV5-6 | NA | TGTGCCAGCAGCTTCGGGGAGTTAGGCAACGTCCTGACTTTC | CASSFGELGNVLTF
NA | TRBJ2-3 | TRBV4-2 | TRBD2 | TGTGCCAGCAGCCCCCGCGGGGCGGGAGCCCACTCAGATACGCAGTATTTT | CASSPRGAGAHSDTQYF
NA | TRBJ1-4 | TRBV6-6 | TRBD1 | TGTGCCAGCAGTACGAGACAGGGACGTAATGAAAAACTGTTTTTT | CASSTRQGRNEKLFF
NA | TRBJ2-2 | TRBV13 | NA | TGTGCCAGCAGCCCGACAGGGAACACCGGGGAGCTGTTTTTT | CASSPTGNTGELFF
NA | TRBJ1-3 | TRBV19 | NA | TGTGCCAGTAGTCAAAACTCTGGAAACACCATATATTTT | CASSQNSGNTIYF
NA | TRBJ2-7 | TRBV4-3 | TRBD1 | TGCGCCAGCAGCCAAGACCACTATGACAGGGGATGGACCTACGAGCAGTACTTC | CASSQDHYDRGWTYEQYF
NA | TRBJ2-7 | TRBV11-2 | NA | TGTGCCAGCAGCGGGCGCGGGGTTTACGAGCAGTACTTC | CASSGRGVYEQYF
once | TRBJ1-1 | TRBV11-2 | TRBD1 | TGTGCCAGCAGCCCGCTCAGGGGGCGCGCGGACACTGAAGCTTTCTTT | CASSPLRGRADTEAFF
NA | TRBJ2-7 | TRBV4-2 | TRBD2 | TGTGCCAGCAGCCAAGATACCGGGGATAGCGGGGCAAGCTCCTACGAGCAGTACTTC | CASSQDTGDSGASSYEQYF
NA | TRBJ2-3 | TRBV7-2 | TRBD2 | TGTGCCAGCGAAACCATAGCGGGAGCGGATACGCAGTATTTT | CASETIAGADTQYF
NA | TRBJ2-7 | TRBV7-8 | NA | TGTGCCAGCAGCTTAGCGGGTTTAACCAGAAGGGGTCACTACGAGCAGTACTTC | CASSLAGLTRRGHYEQYF
NA | TRBJ2-7 | TRBV28 | TRBD2 | TGTGCCAGCAGCCGTCCGGGACTAGAGGAGCAGTACTTC | CASSRPGLEEQYF
NA | TRBJ1-2 | TRBV29-1 | TRBD1 | TGCAGCATACGACAGGGTAACTATGGCTACACCTTC | CSIRQGNYGYTF
NA | TRBJ2-7 | TRBV5-4 | NA | TGTGCCAGCAGCTCTAGGGGCTCCTACGAGCAGTACTTC | CASSSRGSYEQYF
NA | TRBJ2-7 | TRBV6-1 | NA | TGTGCCAGCAGTGAAGGGGCTCGGTCGCGCGAGCAGTACTTC | CASSEGARSREQYF
NA | TRBJ1-2 | TRBV4-1 | NA | TGCGCCAGCAGCCGCGGGGGGGGACCCTATGGCTACACCTTC | CASSRGGGPYGYTF
NA | TRBJ2-1 | TRBV14 | TRBD1 | TGTGCCAGCAGCCAAGGACAGGGAACCTACAATGAGCAGTTCTTC | CASSQGQGTYNEQFF
once | TRBJ2-7 | TRBV14 | TRBD1 | TGTGCCAGCAGCCCAATTTACAGGGGGCGCTTGGGCGAGCAGTACTTC | CASSPIYRGRLGEQYF
NA | TRBJ1-2 | TRBV6-5 | TRBD1 | TGTGCCAGCAGTTCGTCGGACAGGCCTAACGATGGCTACACCTTC | CASSSSDRPNDGYTF
NA | TRBJ2-2 | TRBV7-6 | TRBD1 | TGTGCCAGCAGCTTAGTCCCAGGGGGCCTCATTGCCGGGGAGCTGTTTTTT | CASSLVPGGLIAGELFF
NA | TRBJ1-5 | TRBV15 | TRBD1 | TGTGCCACCAGCAGGCCGGACAGGGGAGGAAATCAGCCCCAGCATTTT | CATSRPDRGGNQPQHF
NA | TRBJ2-5 | TRBV9 | NA | TGTGCCAGCAGCGTAAGTCCGACAGTGTTGAAAGAGACCCAGTACTTC | CASSVSPTVLKETQYF
NA | TRBJ1-1 | TRBV7-6 | NA | TGTGCCAGCAGCCCCCTACAGGCTGAAGCTTTCTTT | CASSPLQAEAFF